What follows are 6 T cell receptor beta chains derived from one specimen sequenced in a study of blood T cell repertoires in COVID-19. Only in-frame clones appear in the TCRdb table, and some are missing; sequencing was by immunoSEQ multiplex PCR. The sample yields fewer than 250,000 clones, 83% seen once. Sequenced input: PBMCs or T cells enriched from blood (not recorded which). These receptors all stem from a woman aged 35 to 49 who had been exposed to COVID-19.

J is TRBJ2-5 and V is TRBV3-1 (or the pseudogene TRBV3-2); TRBD2 might be the D (6 bases). The CDR3 runs 14 residues. V lost 1 base to trimming and J lost 5 bases, with 11 bases between them. The germline V gene encodes CDR1 LGHDT and CDR2 YNNKEL (reference sequence). DNA of the CDR3: TGTGCCAGCAGCCAAGCCAGGGAGGCGGAGACCCAGTACTTC. Amino acid sequence: CASSQAREAETQYF.

The J gene is TRBJ1-2, the V gene TRBV29-1; a possible D gene is TRBD1 (6 bases). Looked up from germline, CDR1 is SQVTM and CDR2 is ANQGSEA. The CDR3 consists of 12 residues. CDR3 in amino acids: CGGDGANYGYTF. For the CDR3, the DNA is TGCGGGGGCGACGGGGCTAACTATGGCTACACCTTC.

V and J are TRBV20-1 and TRBJ1-6; D may be TRBD1 (5 bases). Germline values: CDR1 DFQATT, CDR2 SNEGSKA (reference sequence). The CDR3 length is 13 residues. Between the trimmed V and J ends, which lost 3 bases and 8 bases, there was a span of 11 bases. The chain's CDR3 is CSASRGYDSPLHF. CDR3 coding DNA: TGCAGTGCTAGTAGGGGTTACGATTCACCCCTCCACTTT.

The chain uses TRBV6-2 or TRBV6-3 and TRBJ1-1, with D possibly matching TRBD1 (6 bases). CDR1 and CDR2 (germline): MNHEY, SVGEGT. V lost 8 bases, J lost 1 base, and 11 bases lay in between. The CDR3 totals 13 residues. CDR3 nucleotide sequence: TGTGCCAGCGGCCGGGGGCCGAACACTGAAGCTTTCTTT. Its translation is CASGRGPNTEAFF.

This clone was observed a single time. The rearrangement joins TRBV6-5 to TRBJ1-2; D gene uncertain. V lost 7 bases and J 5 bases, leaving 17 bases between the germline ends. This CDR3 is 14 amino acids long. In germline, CDR1 is MNHEY, CDR2 SVGAGI. The chain's CDR3 is CASTRGLTAYGYTF. DNA of the CDR3: TGTGCCAGCACTCGGGGTCTGACTGCTTATGGCTACACCTTC.

The chain couples TRBV27 to TRBJ2-3, with D unresolved. The CDR3 sequence is 15 residues long. From germline, CDR1 is MNHEY and CDR2 SMNVEV (reference sequence). The V end was cut by 3 bases, the J end by 5 bases, with 15 bases between. The CDR3 coding sequence is TGTGCCAGCAGTTTTCAGGTCTCGATAGGAGATACGCAGTATTTT. It codes for CASSFQVSIGDTQYF.